The 15 T cell receptor beta chains presented below share a single source sample, sequenced in a study of chemoradiotherapy in HPV16-positive cancers. TCRdb's copy holds only in-frame clones and misses some; the assay was immunoSEQ multiplex PCR. This table holds about 25,000 clones, around 90% found once. The material sequenced was blood, taken from a patient who underwent chemoradiotherapy. The source is a human donor with HPV-associated anogenital cancer.

J is TRBJ2-5 and V is TRBV5-1, with 7 bases lining up with TRBD1. The trim removed 4 bases at V and 3 bases at J, leaving 9 bases unmatched. The CDR3 consists of 15 residues. Germline CDR1 SGHRS, CDR2 YFSETQ. CDR3 loop: CASSQNPGQKETQYF. The CDR3 nucleotides are TGCGCCAGCAGCCAGAACCCGGGACAGAAAGAGACCCAGTACTTC.

The sample holds a few counts of this clone. The V gene is TRBV11-2, the J gene TRBJ1-1, with a weak D call TRBD1 (5 bases). Germline V lookup: CDR1 SGHAT, CDR2 FQNNGV. V gave up 5 bases and J gave up 0 bases, with 19 bases separating them. The CDR3 has 17 amino acids. DNA for the CDR3: TGTGCCAGCAGCCCACTCTTCGCAGGGTTCATGAACACTGAAGCTTTCTTT. Protein: CASSPLFAGFMNTEAFF.

In nucleotides, the CDR3 is TGTGCCAGCAGTTTTGTCCCGGGACAGGCGAGGGGCGAGACCCAGTACTTC. Translated, it gives CASSFVPGQARGETQYF. The chain joins TRBV6-4 to TRBJ2-5; 8 bases fit TRBD1. The trim removed 5 bases at V and 5 bases at J, leaving 16 bases unmatched. Germline values: CDR1 MRHNA, CDR2 SNTAGT. The CDR3 consists of 17 residues.

The J gene is TRBJ2-7, the V gene TRBV5-1; TRBD1 aligns across 7 bases. Germline V lookup: CDR1 SGHRS, CDR2 YFSETQ. V dropped 0 bases and J dropped 4; count of bases not matched to a gene: 7. CDR3 size: 15 residues. This chain's CDR3 is CASSLGAGTDYEQYF. The DNA of the CDR3 is TGCGCCAGCAGCTTGGGTGCCGGGACAGATTACGAGCAGTACTTC.

The CDR3 region is CASSVAGDRDTQYF. Written as DNA, the CDR3 is TGCGCCAGCAGTGTAGCGGGAGATCGAGATACGCAGTATTTT. The rearrangement joins TRBV10-1 to TRBJ2-3, with TRBD2 matching over 9 bases. Germline V CDR1 and CDR2: WNHNN, SYGVQD (reference sequence). J lost 5 bases, V lost 4 bases, and 4 bases had no gene match. The CDR3 length is 14 residues.

This chain's CDR3 is CASRQTGPASYEQYF. The CDR3 DNA is TGCGCCAGCAGGCAAACAGGTCCTGCCTCCTACGAGCAGTACTTC. The rearrangement links TRBV5-1 to TRBJ2-7; perhaps TRBD1 as D (5 bases). V lost 5 bases and J lost 0, with 15 bases in between. The germline gives CDR1 SGHRS, CDR2 YFSETQ. The CDR3 extends over 15 amino acids.

The rearrangement links TRBV7-9 to TRBJ1-1; 8 positions agree with TRBD1. Germline trimming cut 2 bases from V and 1 base from J; bases unmatched to any gene: 0. The CDR3 runs 14 residues. CDR1 is SEHNR, CDR2 FQNEAQ, per germline (reference sequence). CDR3 sequence reads: CASSLQGANTEAFF. The DNA of the CDR3 is TGTGCCAGCAGCTTACAGGGGGCGAACACTGAAGCTTTCTTT.

This chain connects TRBV28 to TRBJ2-1; D remains ambiguous. V was clipped by 3 bases and J by 8 bases, with 5 bases between them. Germline V gene lookup returns CDR1 MDHEN and CDR2 SYDVKM. The CDR3 loop spans 11 amino acids. This CDR3 reads CASSFGDEQFF. In nucleotides, the CDR3 is TGTGCCAGCAGTTTTGGTGATGAGCAGTTCTTC. The full variable domain, completed using reference TRBV28 and TRBJ2-1, is DVKVTQSSRYLVKRTGEKVFLECVQDMDHENMFWYRQDPGLGLRLIYFSYDVKMKEKGDIPEGYSVSREKKERFSLILESASTNQTSMYLCASSFGDEQFFGPGTRLTVL.

The chain couples TRBV19 to TRBJ2-7, with D possibly TRBD2 on 6 matching bases. Trimming removed 6 bases at V and 3 bases at J, with 15 bases between. Germline-derived CDR1 and CDR2 are LNHDA and SQIVND (reference sequence). This CDR3 comprises 14 residues. The CDR3 DNA reads as TGTGCCAGTAGAGCTAGCGCTTTCTTCTACGAGCAGTACTTC. As protein: CASRASAFFYEQYF.

The genes are TRBV11-3 and TRBJ2-1; possible D gene TRBD1, 5 bases. Trimming cost V 5 bases and J 2 bases, with 16 bases left between them. The germline V gene has CDR1 SGHNT and CDR2 YENEEA. The CDR3 has 16 amino acids. CDR3: CASSLGRGPAYNEQFF. CDR3 nucleotides: TGTGCCAGCAGCCTGGGTAGGGGTCCAGCCTACAATGAGCAGTTCTTC.

The rearrangement uses TRBV6-5 and TRBJ2-2; D unclear. Trimming removed 2 bases from V and 0 bases from J, with 7 bases in between. The CDR3 extends over 15 amino acids. Looked up from germline, CDR1 is MNHEY and CDR2 is SVGAGI. CDR3 coding DNA: TGTGCCAGCAGTTACGTTGCGGCGAACACCGGGGAGCTGTTTTTT. Residues: CASSYVAANTGELFF.

This chain links TRBV25-1 with TRBJ2-5; the D call may be TRBD1 or TRBD2 (7 bases each). Germline V lookup: CDR1 MGHDK, CDR2 SYGVNS. CDR3 length equals 15 residues. The V end lost 5 bases, the J end lost 2 bases, and 15 bases lay between the germline ends. The CDR3 DNA reads as TGTGCCAGCAGTAGGACAGGCGGGAGACAAGAGACCCAGTACTTC. Translated, it gives CASSRTGGRQETQYF.

The chain employs TRBV18 and TRBJ2-5; D may be TRBD2 (5 bases). Germline lookup yields CDR1 KGHSH and CDR2 LQKENI. V lost 3 bases, J lost 4 bases, and 15 bases lay in between. This CDR3 is built from 15 residues. The CDR3 loop reads CASSPGGHIGETQYF. In nucleotides, the CDR3 is TGTGCCAGCTCACCTGGCGGGCACATAGGAGAGACCCAGTACTTC.

The chain combines TRBV18 with TRBJ2-7; tentatively, D is TRBD2 (6 bases). The CDR3 loop spans 14 amino acids. The germline CDR1 and CDR2 sequences are KGHSH and LQKENI. Trimming stripped 3 bases from V and 5 bases from J, with 14 bases between. This chain's CDR3 is CASSPWSGEDEQYF. The CDR3 nucleotides are TGTGCCAGCTCACCCTGGAGTGGGGAGGACGAGCAGTACTTC.

The chain has TRBV27 and TRBJ1-4; D might be TRBD1 (5 bases). This CDR3 comprises 16 residues. Trimming took 0 bases from V and 0 from J, leaving 8 bases between them. The germline CDR1 and CDR2 sequences are MNHEY and SMNVEV (reference sequence). CDR3 in amino acids: CASSLSPGATNEKLFF. CDR3 coding DNA: TGTGCCAGCAGTTTATCTCCGGGGGCAACTAATGAAAAACTGTTTTTT. Combining the CDR3 with reference TRBV27 and TRBJ1-4 gives the whole variable domain EAQVTQNPRYLITVTGKKLTVTCSQNMNHEYMSWYRQDPGLGLRQIYYSMNVEVTDKGDVPEGYKVSRKEKRNFPLILESPSPNQTSLYFCASSLSPGATNEKLFFGSGTQLSVL.